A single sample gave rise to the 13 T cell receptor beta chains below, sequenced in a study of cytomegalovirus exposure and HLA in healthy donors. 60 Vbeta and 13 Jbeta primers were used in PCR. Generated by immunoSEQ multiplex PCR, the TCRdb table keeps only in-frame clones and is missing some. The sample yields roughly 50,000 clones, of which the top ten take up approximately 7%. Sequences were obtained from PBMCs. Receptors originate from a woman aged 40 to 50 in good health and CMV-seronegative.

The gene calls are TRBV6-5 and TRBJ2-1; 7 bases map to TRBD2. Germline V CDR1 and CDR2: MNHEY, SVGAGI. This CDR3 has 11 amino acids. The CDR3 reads CATSDRNEQFF. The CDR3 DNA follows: TGTGCTACTAGCGATCGGAATGAGCAGTTCTTC.

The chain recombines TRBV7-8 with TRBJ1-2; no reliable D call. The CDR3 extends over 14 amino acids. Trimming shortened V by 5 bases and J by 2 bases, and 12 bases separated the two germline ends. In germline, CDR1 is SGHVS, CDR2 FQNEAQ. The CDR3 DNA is TGTGCCAGCAGCCCCCGGGGAACCAACTATGGCTACACCTTC. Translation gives CASSPRGTNYGYTF.

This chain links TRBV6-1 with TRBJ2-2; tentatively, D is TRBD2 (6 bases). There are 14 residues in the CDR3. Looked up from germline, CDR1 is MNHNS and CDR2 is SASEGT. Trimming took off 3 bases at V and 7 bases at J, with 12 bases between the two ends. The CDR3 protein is CASSDQPGLGELFF. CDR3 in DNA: TGTGCCAGCAGTGACCAACCGGGACTCGGGGAGCTGTTTTTT.

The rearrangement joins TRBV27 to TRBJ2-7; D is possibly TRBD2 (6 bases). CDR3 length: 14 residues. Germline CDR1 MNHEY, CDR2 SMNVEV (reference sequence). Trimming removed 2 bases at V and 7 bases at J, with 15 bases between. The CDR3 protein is CASSLTSPATEQYF. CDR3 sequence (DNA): TGTGCCAGCAGTTTAACTAGCCCCGCTACGGAGCAGTACTTC.

The CDR3 region has the DNA TGTGCCAGCAGGGGGGCAGGGCAAGAGACCCAGTACTTC. Amino acids: CASRGAGQETQYF. The V gene is TRBV6-1, the J gene TRBJ2-5; D is perhaps TRBD1 (6 bases). The CDR3 loop spans 13 amino acids. The V end lost 6 bases, the J end lost 2 bases, and 10 bases lay between the germline ends. The germline V gene has CDR1 MNHNS and CDR2 SASEGT.

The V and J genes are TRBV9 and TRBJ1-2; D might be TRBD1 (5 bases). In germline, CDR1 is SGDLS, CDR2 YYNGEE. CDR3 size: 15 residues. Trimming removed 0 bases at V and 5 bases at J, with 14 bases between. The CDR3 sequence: CASSVDGRVGYGYTF. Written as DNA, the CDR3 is TGTGCCAGCAGCGTAGATGGCAGGGTAGGGTATGGCTACACCTTC.

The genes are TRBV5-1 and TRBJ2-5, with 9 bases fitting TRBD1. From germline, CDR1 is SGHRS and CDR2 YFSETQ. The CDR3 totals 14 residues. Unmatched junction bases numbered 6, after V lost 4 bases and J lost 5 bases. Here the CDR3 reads CASSEPDRGETQYF. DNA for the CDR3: TGCGCCAGCAGCGAACCTGACAGGGGGGAGACCCAGTACTTC.

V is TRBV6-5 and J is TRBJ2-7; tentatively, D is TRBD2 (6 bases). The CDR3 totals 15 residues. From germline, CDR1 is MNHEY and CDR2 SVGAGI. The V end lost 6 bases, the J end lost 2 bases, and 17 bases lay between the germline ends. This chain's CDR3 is CASRGLADSTYEQYF. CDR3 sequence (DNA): TGTGCCAGCAGGGGTTTAGCGGATTCTACCTACGAGCAGTACTTC.

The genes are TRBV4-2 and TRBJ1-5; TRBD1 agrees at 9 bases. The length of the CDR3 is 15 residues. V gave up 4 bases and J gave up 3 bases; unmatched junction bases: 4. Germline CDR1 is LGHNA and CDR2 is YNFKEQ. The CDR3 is CASSRDRGINQPQHF. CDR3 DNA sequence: TGTGCCAGCAGCCGAGACAGGGGGATCAATCAGCCCCAGCATTTT.

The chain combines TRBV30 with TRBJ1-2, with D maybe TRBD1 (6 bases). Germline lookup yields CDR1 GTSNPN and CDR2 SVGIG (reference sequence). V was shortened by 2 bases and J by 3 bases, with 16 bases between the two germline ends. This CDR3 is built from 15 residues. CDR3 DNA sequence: TGTGCCTGGAGTCCGCAGGGGCCGACCCACTATGGCTACACCTTC. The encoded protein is CAWSPQGPTHYGYTF.

CDR3 sequence: CASSLLAGVGDTQYF. In DNA, the CDR3 is TGTGCCAGCAGCTTACTAGCGGGAGTTGGGGATACGCAGTATTTT. This rearrangement joins TRBV7-9 to TRBJ2-3; 10 nucleotides agree with TRBD2. Germline V gene data show CDR1 as SEHNR and CDR2 as FQNEAQ (reference sequence). This CDR3 comprises 15 residues. The J segment lost 6 bases and the V segment lost 2 bases, leaving 5 bases of the junction unmatched.

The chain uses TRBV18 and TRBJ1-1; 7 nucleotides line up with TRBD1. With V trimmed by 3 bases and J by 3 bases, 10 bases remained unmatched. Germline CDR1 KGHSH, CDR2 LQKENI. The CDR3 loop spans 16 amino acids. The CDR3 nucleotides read TGTGCCAGCTCACCTATAGTTGACAGGGCCTACACTGAAGCTTTCTTT. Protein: CASSPIVDRAYTEAFF.

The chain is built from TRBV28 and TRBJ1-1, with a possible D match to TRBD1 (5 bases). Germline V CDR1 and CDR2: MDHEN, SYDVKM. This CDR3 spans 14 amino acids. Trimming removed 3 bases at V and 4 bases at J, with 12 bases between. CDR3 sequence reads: CASSFVGPGTEAFF. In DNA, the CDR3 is TGTGCCAGCAGTTTCGTGGGGCCGGGCACTGAAGCTTTCTTT.